One sample yielded the 30 T cell receptor beta chains listed below, sequenced in a study of blood T cell repertoires in COVID-19. Generated by immunoSEQ multiplex PCR, the TCRdb table keeps only in-frame clones and is missing some. Of about 240,000 clones detected, roughly four fifths appear once; the ten largest clones hold roughly 12%. Sequenced input: peripheral blood. All receptors come from a woman aged 55 to 70 with active or convalescent COVID-19.

The chain uses TRBV15 and TRBJ2-7; TRBD2 is a possible D gene (5 bases). Deletions cut 1 base from V and 6 bases from J, with 19 bases between. This CDR3 region has 16 residues. Germline V gives CDR1 LNHNV, CDR2 YYDKDF (reference sequence). The CDR3 sequence: CATSRGAGSTGFEQYF. CDR3 nucleotide sequence: TGTGCCACCAGCAGAGGGGCGGGCAGCACGGGTTTCGAGCAGTACTTC. The full variable domain, completed using reference TRBV15 and TRBJ2-7, is DAMVIQNPRYQVTQFGKPVTLSCSQTLNHNVMYWYQQKSSQAPKLLFHYYDKDFNNEADTPDNFQSRRPNTSFCFLDIRSPGLGDTAMYLCATSRGAGSTGFEQYFGPGTRLTVT.

The rearrangement links TRBV19 to TRBJ1-3, with D uncertain. The V gene lost 3 bases and the J gene lost 0 bases, with 9 bases spanning the gap. The CDR3 consists of 15 residues. Germline V gives CDR1 LNHDA, CDR2 SQIVND (reference sequence). DNA for the CDR3: TGTGCCAGTAGTATCTTCCCTTTCTCTGGAAACACCATATATTTT. Protein product: CASSIFPFSGNTIYF.

This clone was observed once. The chain couples TRBV3-1 (or the pseudogene TRBV3-2) to TRBJ2-7; 8 bases match TRBD2. Germline V gene data show CDR1 as LGHDT and CDR2 as YNNKEL (reference sequence). The V segment lost 3 bases and the J segment 7 bases; nucleotides outside the gene matches: 8. CDR3 length: 14 residues. CDR3 in amino acids: CASSHSGGGMEQYF. The DNA of the CDR3 is TGTGCCAGCAGCCACAGCGGGGGAGGGATGGAGCAGTACTTC.

This clone was observed at least ten times. In DNA form, the CDR3 reads TGTGCCAGCAGACCCGGACTAGCGGGGGGGATCGACGAGCAGTACTTC. Translation: CASRPGLAGGIDEQYF. This chain uses TRBV2 with TRBJ2-7; TRBD2 matches at 15 bases. V lost 6 bases, J lost 5 bases, and 8 bases stayed unmatched. Germline assignment: CDR1 SNHLY and CDR2 FYNNEI. CDR3 length: 16 amino acids.

A single count supports this clone. The gene calls are TRBV11-3 and TRBJ2-1; D may be TRBD1 (6 bases). This CDR3 has 16 amino acids. CDR1 and CDR2 from the germline V gene are SGHNT and YENEEA. V was shortened by 3 bases and J by 0 bases, with 12 bases between the two germline ends. This chain's CDR3 is CASSFFDRSSYNEQFF. The CDR3 bases are TGTGCCAGCAGCTTTTTCGACAGGAGCTCCTACAATGAGCAGTTCTTC.

V is TRBV27 and J is TRBJ2-4; 9 bases match TRBD2. The CDR3 has 14 residues. V trimming: 2 bases; J trimming: 8 bases; junction bases outside the gene matches: 4. In germline, CDR1 is MNHEY, CDR2 SMNVEV (reference sequence). This CDR3 reads CASSLVAGEDIQYF. The CDR3 DNA is TGTGCCAGCAGTTTAGTAGCGGGGGAGGACATTCAGTACTTC.

J is TRBJ1-6 and V is TRBV7-8; possible D gene TRBD1, 6 bases. The germline gives CDR1 SGHVS, CDR2 FQNEAQ. The CDR3 is 15 amino acids. V lost 2 bases and J lost 10, with 15 bases in between. CDR3 nucleotide sequence: TGTGCCAGCAGCTTACCACAGGGTTCGTCCTCACCCCTCCACTTT. Translated: CASSLPQGSSSPLHF. Combining the CDR3 with reference TRBV7-8 and TRBJ1-6 gives the whole variable domain GAGVSQSPRYKVAKRGQDVALRCDPISGHVSLFWYQQALGQGPEFLTYFQNEAQLDKSGLPSDRFFAERPEGSVSTLKIQRTQQEDSAVYLCASSLPQGSSSPLHFGNGTRLTVT.

The CDR3 region is CASQDLYYQPQHF. DNA for the CDR3: TGTGCCAGTCAGGACTTATACTATCAGCCCCAGCATTTT. The chain couples TRBV5-5 to TRBJ1-5, with no clear D. Germline assignment: CDR1 SGHKS and CDR2 YYEKEE (reference sequence). The V gene lost 8 bases and the J gene lost 5 bases, with 14 bases spanning the gap. The CDR3 covers 13 residues.

V usage is TRBV27 and J usage is TRBJ1-5, with a possible D match to TRBD1 (6 bases). Trimming stripped 5 bases from V and 0 bases from J, with 11 bases between. Germline-derived CDR1 and CDR2 are MNHEY and SMNVEV (reference sequence). The CDR3 has 15 residues. CDR3 nucleotide sequence: TGTGCCAGCAGTCGCGGACAGTATAGCAATCAGCCCCAGCATTTT. It translates to CASSRGQYSNQPQHF.

The chain uses TRBV27 and TRBJ2-5; TRBD2 matches at 11 bases. V was pared by 7 bases and J by 2 bases, with 6 bases of the junction left unmatched. Germline V gene data show CDR1 as MNHEY and CDR2 as SMNVEV (reference sequence). CDR3 length equals 15 residues. CDR3 DNA: TGTGCCAGCACTAGACTAGCGGGGACACAAGAGACCCAGTACTTC. Translation gives CASTRLAGTQETQYF.

Regarding this clone: One end of the junction is discordant with germline, which a read error may explain. The chain recombines TRBV12-5 with TRBJ1-4; D is ambiguous. The germline V gene has CDR1 LGHNT and CDR2 FRNRAP. The CDR3 has 11 amino acids. CDR3 protein: CASGPIRKTVF. For the CDR3, the DNA is TGTGCTAGTGGCCCCATTCGAAAAACTGTTTTT.

The V gene is TRBV9, the J gene TRBJ2-1, with 7 positions matching TRBD2. V shed 0 bases and J 5 bases; nucleotides not matched to a gene: 11. The CDR3 totals 17 residues. CDR1 is SGDLS and CDR2 is YYNGEE in the germline V gene. This CDR3 is CASSVVPSGAENNEQFF. CDR3 nucleotide sequence: TGTGCCAGCAGCGTAGTCCCGAGCGGGGCGGAGAACAATGAGCAGTTCTTC.

V usage is TRBV5-1 and J usage is TRBJ2-2, with D possibly TRBD2 on 5 matching bases. Germline V gene lookup returns CDR1 SGHRS and CDR2 YFSETQ. There are 15 residues in the CDR3. Trimming removed 0 bases at V and 6 bases at J, with 12 bases between. Here the CDR3 DNA reads TGCGCCAGCAGCTTGGAACTAGTCACTCCCGGGGAGCTGTTTTTT. Its protein product is CASSLELVTPGELFF.

This chain uses TRBV4-1 with TRBJ2-7; TRBD1 agrees at 7 bases. Trimming removed 4 bases from V and 1 base from J; junction bases left unmatched: 4. The germline gives CDR1 MGHRA, CDR2 YSYEKL. The CDR3 spans 14 residues. The CDR3, as DNA: TGCGCCAGCAGCCCTACAGGGGATTCCTACGAGCAGTACTTC. Protein sequence: CASSPTGDSYEQYF.

This chain links TRBV18 with TRBJ2-2, with D possibly TRBD2 on 6 matching bases. V was pared by 6 bases and J by 7 bases, with 18 bases between. The V gene's germline CDR1 is KGHSH and CDR2 LQKENI. This CDR3 contains 15 residues. The CDR3 spells CASSQGLPGGGELFF. Written as DNA, the CDR3 is TGTGCCAGCTCCCAGGGACTGCCCGGCGGCGGGGAGCTGTTTTTT.

This clone was recorded a few times. The chain combines TRBV19 with TRBJ1-5; maybe TRBD1 (6 bases). With 8 bases removed from V and 2 bases from J, the gap between germline ends came to 13 bases. Germline V gives CDR1 LNHDA, CDR2 SQIVND (reference sequence). The length of the CDR3 is 14 residues. The CDR3 sequence: CASGPRGGNQPQHF. The CDR3 region has the DNA TGTGCCAGTGGCCCCAGGGGCGGCAATCAGCCCCAGCATTTT.

The chain links TRBV24-1 to TRBJ1-5; D is unclear. This CDR3 has 16 amino acids. Trimming took 9 bases from V and 0 from J, leaving 17 bases between them. Germline loops: CDR1 KGHDR, CDR2 SFDVKD. The CDR3 here is CATLGDSGLSNQPQHF. CDR3 bases: TGTGCCACCCTCGGGGATAGTGGGCTTAGCAATCAGCCCCAGCATTTT.

This sequence joins TRBV19 and TRBJ1-5; perhaps TRBD1 as D (5 bases). Deletions cut 3 bases from V and 2 bases from J, with 17 bases between. Per the germline V gene, CDR1 is LNHDA and CDR2 is SQIVND (reference sequence). The CDR3 spans 17 residues. The CDR3: CASSMGVGGRGNQPQHF. The DNA for the CDR3 is TGTGCCAGTAGTATGGGGGTAGGAGGGAGAGGCAATCAGCCCCAGCATTTT.

This rearrangement joins TRBV12-3 or TRBV12-4 to TRBJ1-2, with a tentative D call TRBD1 (5 bases). Deletions cut 4 bases from V and 7 bases from J, with 10 bases between. The length of the CDR3 is 12 residues. The CDR3 bases are TGTGCCAGCAGTTCTGTCGGGGGTGGCTACACCTTC. This gives the protein CASSSVGGGYTF.

The gene calls are TRBV30 and TRBJ2-6, with unresolved D. CDR3 length: 16 residues. The ends were cut back, 2 bases at V and 2 bases at J, with 13 bases in the middle. Germline CDR1 reads GTSNPN; CDR2 reads SVGIG (reference sequence). CDR3 region: CAWSYQVIPGANVLTF. The CDR3 bases are TGTGCCTGGAGTTATCAGGTGATCCCTGGGGCCAACGTCCTGACTTTC.

This clone has only one observation. The rearrangement joins TRBV6-5 to TRBJ1-1; 7 nucleotides agree with TRBD1. Germline CDR1 MNHEY, CDR2 SVGAGI. J lost 4 bases, V lost 3 bases, and 8 bases had no gene match. The CDR3 is 15 residues long. The CDR3 spells CASSYREGGSTEAFF. In nucleotides, the CDR3 is TGTGCCAGCAGTTATAGGGAAGGGGGCAGCACTGAAGCTTTCTTT.

This clone was observed a handful of times. The chain carries TRBV19 and TRBJ2-7, with a possible D match to TRBD1 (6 bases). The germline gives CDR1 LNHDA, CDR2 SQIVND (reference sequence). Deletions cut 2 bases from V and 0 bases from J, with 8 bases between. The CDR3 covers 14 residues. CDR3 sequence reads: CASSIQGFSYEQYF. The DNA for the CDR3 is TGTGCCAGTAGTATACAGGGGTTCTCCTACGAGCAGTACTTC. The entire variable domain, with the rest obtained from reference TRBV19 and TRBJ2-7, is as follows: DGGITQSPKYLFRKEGQNVTLSCEQNLNHDAMYWYRQDPGQGLRLIYYSQIVNDFQKGDIAEGYSVSREKKESFPLTVTSAQKNPTAFYLCASSIQGFSYEQYFGPGTRLTVT.

The rearrangement uses TRBV9 and TRBJ1-2, with D possibly being TRBD1 (5 bases). Germline CDR1 SGDLS, CDR2 YYNGEE. The CDR3 contains 15 residues. V was cut by 1 base and J by 4 bases, with 14 bases left in between. The CDR3 protein is CASSVPITGSYGYTF. DNA of the CDR3: TGTGCCAGCAGCGTACCCATCACAGGCAGCTATGGCTACACCTTC.

This chain joins TRBV7-8 and TRBJ1-3; weak D call: TRBD1 (5 bases). CDR3 length: 16 residues. The ends were cut back, 5 bases at V and 0 bases at J, with 14 bases in the middle. Germline CDR1 SGHVS, CDR2 FQNEAQ. The DNA of the CDR3 is TGTGCCAGCAGCCAAAGGACATTTGTCTCTGGAAACACCATATATTTT. Encoded protein: CASSQRTFVSGNTIYF.

Here the CDR3 reads CASSKLAGAAGAKIQYF. CDR3 in DNA: TGTGCCAGCAGCAAACTAGCGGGGGCCGCAGGGGCTAAGATTCAGTACTTC. The rearrangement uses TRBV7-2 and TRBJ2-4; 11 positions agree with TRBD2. The CDR3 length is 17 residues. Germline CDR1 and CDR2: SGHTA and FQGNSA. V was pared by 5 bases and J by 10 bases, with 16 bases of the junction left unmatched.

CDR3 coding DNA: TGTGCCACCAGCGGCCCCTCACCCAGACACGCGGGTCGCAGGGAAAAACTGTTTTTT. As protein: CATSGPSPRHAGRREKLFF. This chain links TRBV15 with TRBJ1-4; no reliable D call. The germline V gene encodes CDR1 LNHNV and CDR2 YYDKDF (reference sequence). The CDR3 has 19 residues. Trimming shortened V by 5 bases and J by 8 bases, and 30 bases separated the two germline ends.

The chain uses TRBV6-5 and TRBJ2-2, with 11 bases aligning to TRBD1. Germline V lookup: CDR1 MNHEY, CDR2 SVGAGI. CDR3 size: 15 residues. Losses at the gene ends were 5 bases for V and 6 bases for J; bases not matched to a gene: 5. The CDR3: CASSRDRGAPGELFF. CDR3 nucleotide sequence: TGTGCCAGCAGTAGGGACAGGGGGGCCCCCGGGGAGCTGTTTTTT.

The J gene is TRBJ1-1, the V gene TRBV7-9, with D maybe TRBD1 (6 bases). Germline CDR1 reads SEHNR; CDR2 reads FQNEAQ (reference sequence). Trimming removed 4 bases at V and 3 bases at J, with 12 bases between. The CDR3 is 14 residues long. The CDR3 DNA reads as TGTGCCAGCAGCTGGACAGTTGGTGACACTGAAGCTTTCTTT. Residues: CASSWTVGDTEAFF.

This clone came up a few times. The V call is TRBV4-2, the J call TRBJ2-1; 7 positions match TRBD2. This CDR3 contains 17 residues. CDR1 and CDR2 (germline): LGHNA, YNFKEQ. V gave up 1 base and J gave up 2 bases; unmatched junction bases: 8. Here the CDR3 DNA reads TGTGCCAGCAGCCAAGTTCGTGGGGGGACTACCTACAATGAGCAGTTCTTC. This sequence encodes CASSQVRGGTTYNEQFF.

V and J are TRBV2 and TRBJ1-4, with D hard to call. The length of the CDR3 is 14 residues. Germline assignment: CDR1 SNHLY and CDR2 FYNNEI. V was trimmed by 5 bases and J by 8 bases, leaving 15 bases between them. CDR3 protein: CASSRTAIREKLFF. For the CDR3, the DNA is TGTGCCAGCAGTCGGACTGCTATAAGAGAAAAACTGTTTTTT.